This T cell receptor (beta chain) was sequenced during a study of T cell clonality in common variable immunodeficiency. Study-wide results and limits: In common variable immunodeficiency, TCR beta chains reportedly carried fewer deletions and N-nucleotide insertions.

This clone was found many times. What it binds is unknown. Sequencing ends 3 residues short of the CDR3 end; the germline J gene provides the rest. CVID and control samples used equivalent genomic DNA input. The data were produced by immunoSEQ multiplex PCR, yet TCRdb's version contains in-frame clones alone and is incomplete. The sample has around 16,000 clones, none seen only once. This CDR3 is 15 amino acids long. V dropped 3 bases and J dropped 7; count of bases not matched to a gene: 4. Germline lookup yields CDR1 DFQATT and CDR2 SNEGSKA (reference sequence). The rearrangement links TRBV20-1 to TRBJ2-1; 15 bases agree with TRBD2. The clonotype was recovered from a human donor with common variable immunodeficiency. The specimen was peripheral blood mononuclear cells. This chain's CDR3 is CSASRGLAGGNEQFF. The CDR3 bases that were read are TGCAGTGCTAGCCGAGGACTAGCGGGAGGGAATGAG.